This T cell receptor beta chain was sequenced in a study of shared clonotypes between healthy human individuals. Template for every sorted-subset replicate PCR totaled roughly 200 ng DNA, around 32,000 T cell genomes. Only in-frame clones appear in the TCRdb table, and some are missing; sequencing was by immunoSEQ multiplex PCR. The sample holds 2,500,000 or so clones, 80% to 95% seen once. Trimming pared 5 bases from V and 4 bases from J, leaving 15 bases between. CDR1 and CDR2 (germline): SQVTM, ANQGSEA. This CDR3 region has 13 residues. The J gene is TRBJ2-7, the V gene TRBV29-1, with no clear D. This TCR was recovered from a man aged 18 to 35 in good health. Some clones in this sample may be carry-over from other donors' samples. Sequenced material: naive CD4+ T cells from PBMCs. Sample subset: CD45RA+ positively selected. The CDR3 reads CSVQLGWGYEQYF. In nucleotides, the CDR3 is TGCAGCGTTCAACTGGGGTGGGGTTACGAGCAGTACTTC.